This TCR beta chain comes out of a study of Ad26.COV2.S vaccination and SARS-CoV-2 variants. Overall study findings and caveats: Breadth of non-spike TCRs did not differ between vaccinees and placebo recipients.

Some clones are missing from TCRdb's copy, which holds only in-frame ones; the method was immunoSEQ multiplex PCR. The sample has about 350,000 clones; approximately 90% are singletons. Looked up from germline, CDR1 is MNHEY and CDR2 is SVGEGT. The V and J ends lost 0 bases and 0 bases respectively, with 9 bases between them. This CDR3 spans 16 amino acids. The treatment is: about 20 received Ad26.COV2.S at low or high dose, single or two shots; a few received placebo; per-sample allocation not given. On day 63 after the first injection, vaccine and placebo recipients gave samples. A note on this clone: Its specificity is not known.

This specimen consisted of peripheral blood, obtained in a trial of Ad26.COV2.S vaccine versus placebo. This clonotype originated in a person between 18 and 59 years old who received the Ad26.COV2.S COVID-19 vaccine or a placebo. The chain uses TRBV6-2 or TRBV6-3 and TRBJ1-5, with D hard to call. CDR3 amino acids: CASSYSEKGSNQPQHF. CDR3 nucleotides: TGTGCCAGCAGTTACTCGGAGAAGGGTAGCAATCAGCCCCAGCATTTT.